The 28 T cell receptor beta chains presented below share a single source sample, sequenced in a study of shared clonotypes between healthy human individuals. The table came from immunoSEQ multiplex PCR; TCRdb's copy has only in-frame clones and leaves some out. The sample holds some 900,000 clones, over 75% seen once. The sample was memory CD4+ T cells sorted from blood. Subset: CD45RA-negative fraction. Source of these receptors: a man between 18 and 35 years old in good health.

The rearrangement uses TRBV2 and TRBJ2-1; 10 nucleotides match TRBD2. The V gene end was trimmed by 8 bases and the J gene end by 8 bases; junction bases not matched to a gene: 9. Germline assignment: CDR1 SNHLY and CDR2 FYNNEI. The CDR3 sequence is 14 residues long. The CDR3 nucleotides read TGTGCCAGCGCTTTGTCTAGCGGGAGTCATGAGCAGTTCTTC. It encodes CASALSSGSHEQFF.

V is TRBV5-1 and J is TRBJ2-1, with D perhaps matching TRBD2 (5 bases). CDR1 is SGHRS and CDR2 is YFSETQ in the germline V gene. The CDR3 sequence is 12 residues long. V shed 4 bases and J shed 7 bases, with 9 bases lying between them. The CDR3 DNA reads as TGCGCCAGCAGCCCGGACTGGAATGAGCAGTTCTTC. Its protein product is CASSPDWNEQFF.

The chain uses TRBV5-1 and TRBJ1-3; D is unresolved. This CDR3 has 15 amino acids. The germline V and J ends were trimmed by 3 bases and 0 bases, with 10 bases remaining between them. Germline CDR1 is SGHRS and CDR2 is YFSETQ. CDR3 sequence: CASSSDGGSGNTIYF. CDR3 nucleotide sequence: TGCGCCAGCAGCTCCGACGGTGGCTCTGGAAACACCATATATTTT. Using reference TRBV5-1 and TRBJ1-3 for the parts outside the CDR3, the full variable domain is KAGVTQTPRYLIKTRGQQVTLSCSPISGHRSVSWYQQTPGQGLQFLFEYFSETQRNKGNFPGRFSGRQFSNSRSEMNVSTLELGDSALYLCASSSDGGSGNTIYFGEGSWLTVV.

The V gene is TRBV11-2, the J gene TRBJ2-3; 9 nucleotides line up with TRBD2. The CDR3 sequence is 16 residues long. V gave up 0 bases and J gave up 2 bases; unmatched junction bases: 3. The germline CDR1 and CDR2 sequences are SGHAT and FQNNGV. This CDR3 is CASSLDRGRATDTQYF. As DNA, the CDR3 is TGTGCCAGCAGCTTAGATCGCGGGAGGGCCACAGATACGCAGTATTTT.

V and J are TRBV30 and TRBJ2-3; TRBD2 agrees at 11 bases. CDR1 is GTSNPN, CDR2 SVGIG, per germline (reference sequence). CDR3 size: 15 residues. With V trimmed by 3 bases and J by 8 bases, 10 bases remained unmatched. The CDR3 nucleotides are TGTGCCTGGAGCCCCGAGCTAGCGGGGGGAAGTACGCAGTATTTT. Translated: CAWSPELAGGSTQYF.

The V and J genes are TRBV7-9 and TRBJ1-5, with TRBD1 matching over 9 bases. V was clipped by 5 bases and J by 6 bases; unmatched bases: 5. This CDR3 is built from 14 residues. The germline gives CDR1 SEHNR, CDR2 FQNEAQ (reference sequence). CDR3 residues: CASSPQGASQPQHF. The CDR3 region has the DNA TGTGCCAGCAGCCCACAGGGGGCAAGTCAGCCCCAGCATTTT.

The CDR3 region is CASSLPRRALNEQFF. The DNA of the CDR3 is TGTGCCAGTAGTTTACCCCGACGGGCTCTAAATGAGCAGTTCTTC. V and J are TRBV19 and TRBJ2-1; D ambiguous. This CDR3 region has 15 residues. The ends were cut back, 5 bases at V and 7 bases at J, with 18 bases in the middle. Germline V gene lookup returns CDR1 LNHDA and CDR2 SQIVND (reference sequence).

V is TRBV14 and J is TRBJ1-2, with 8 bases aligning to TRBD1. Germline lookup yields CDR1 SGHDN and CDR2 FVKESK. V gave up 4 bases and J gave up 7 bases; unmatched junction bases: 11. This CDR3 has 15 amino acids. The CDR3 DNA is TGTGCCAGCAGCCTAGGACAGGGCTTTCCGTTTGGCTACACCTTC. It specifies CASSLGQGFPFGYTF.

J is TRBJ1-2 and V is TRBV30; TRBD1 agrees at 9 bases. Germline CDR1 reads GTSNPN; CDR2 reads SVGIG (reference sequence). J was trimmed by 8 bases and V by 0 bases; bases with no gene match: 4. The CDR3 spans 13 residues. CDR3 nucleotide sequence: TGTGCCTGGAGTGTAGGGACAGGGCGAGGCTACACCTTC. This gives the protein CAWSVGTGRGYTF. Based on the CDR3 plus reference TRBV30 and TRBJ1-2, the full variable domain is SQTIHQWPATLVQPVGSPLSLECTVEGTSNPNLYWYRQAAGRGLQLLFYSVGIGQISSEVPQNLSASRPQDRQFILSSKKLLLSDSGFYLCAWSVGTGRGYTFGSGTRLTVV.

The J gene is TRBJ1-2, the V gene TRBV27; D gene unclear. V gave up 0 bases and J gave up 8 bases, with 13 bases separating them. Germline V CDR1 and CDR2: MNHEY, SMNVEV (reference sequence). The CDR3 contains 14 residues. The CDR3: CASSLSQVTVGYTF. The CDR3, as DNA: TGTGCCAGCAGTTTATCCCAGGTTACGGTCGGCTACACCTTC.

This chain links TRBV5-1 with TRBJ2-1; 11 nucleotides line up with TRBD2. CDR1 is SGHRS and CDR2 is YFSETQ in the germline V gene. V trimming: 4 bases; J trimming: 5 bases; junction bases outside the gene matches: 11. The CDR3 covers 17 residues. The CDR3 region is CASSPRVLAGGNNEQFF. The CDR3 region has the DNA TGCGCCAGCAGCCCGAGGGTGCTAGCGGGAGGTAACAATGAGCAGTTCTTC.

Remarks on this clone: This same CDR3 is encoded by further DNA sequences in the sample. The V and J genes are TRBV5-1 and TRBJ1-1; D unresolved. Looked up from germline, CDR1 is SGHRS and CDR2 is YFSETQ. Trimming left V 0 bases short and J 1 base short, with 10 bases between. The CDR3 loop spans 15 amino acids. For the CDR3, the DNA is TGCGCCAGCAGCTTGGTCCCGGGCCCGAACACTGAAGCTTTCTTT. Its translation is CASSLVPGPNTEAFF.

The rearrangement joins TRBV19 to TRBJ2-5, with D perhaps being TRBD1 or TRBD2 (7 bases each). The J call may be incorrect, as the DNA end agrees better with TRBJ2-7. The CDR3 covers 15 residues. CDR1 and CDR2 from the germline V gene are LNHDA and SQIVND (reference sequence). Here the CDR3 DNA reads TGTGCCAGTAGTCCCCTGGGAGGGGGCTTCGGCGAGCAGTACTTC. This sequence encodes CASSPLGGGFGEQYF.

The chain carries TRBV7-2 and TRBJ2-3, with D unclear. CDR3 length: 13 amino acids. Trimming removed 4 bases at V and 9 bases at J, with 14 bases between. Per the germline V gene, CDR1 is SGHTA and CDR2 is FQGNSA. CDR3 residues: CASSSLGPGTQYF. In DNA form, the CDR3 reads TGTGCCAGCAGCTCCCTGGGTCCTGGGACGCAGTATTTT. Drawing the rest from reference TRBV7-2 and TRBJ2-3, the complete variable domain is GAGVSQSPSNKVTEKGKDVELRCDPISGHTALYWYRQSLGQGLEFLIYFQGNSAPDKSGLPSDRFSAERTGGSVSTLTIQRTQQEDSAVYLCASSSLGPGTQYFGPGTRLTVL.

This chain connects TRBV5-6 to TRBJ2-3; no firm D call. Germline V gene sequence: CDR1 SGHDT, CDR2 YYEEEE. The CDR3 covers 17 residues. V gave up 4 bases and J gave up 0 bases, with 18 bases separating them. This CDR3 reads CASSRAAQLMSTDTQYF. In DNA, the CDR3 is TGTGCCAGCAGCCGCGCCGCGCAGTTAATGAGCACAGATACGCAGTATTTT.

The chain carries TRBV18 and TRBJ2-5; 9 bases align to TRBD1. The J segment lost 5 bases and the V segment lost 3 bases, leaving 13 bases of the junction unmatched. Germline CDR1 and CDR2: KGHSH and LQKENI. CDR3 length: 17 residues. Written as DNA, the CDR3 is TGTGCCAGCTCACCCCCATTCGGACAGGGGTCCTCGGAGACCCAGTACTTC. Encoded protein: CASSPPFGQGSSETQYF.

The J gene is TRBJ1-1, the V gene TRBV27; D not resolved. This CDR3 spans 13 amino acids. The V gene's germline CDR1 is MNHEY and CDR2 SMNVEV (reference sequence). Trimming shortened V by 8 bases and J by 2 bases, and 12 bases separated the two germline ends. This chain's CDR3 is CASGWTVNTEAFF. In nucleotides, the CDR3 is TGTGCCAGCGGGTGGACGGTAAACACTGAAGCTTTCTTT.

The chain links TRBV29-1 to TRBJ2-7; 8 bases line up with TRBD1. CDR3 length: 12 amino acids. Trimming removed 6 bases from V and 7 bases from J; junction bases left unmatched: 8. Germline V gene sequence: CDR1 SQVTM, CDR2 ANQGSEA. The CDR3 sequence is CSVNYRGSEQYF. Here the CDR3 DNA reads TGCAGCGTCAACTACAGGGGGTCAGAGCAGTACTTC.

The chain is built from TRBV5-6 and TRBJ2-7, with 7 nucleotides matching TRBD2. The CDR3 length is 16 residues. V trimming: 1 base; J trimming: 0 bases; junction bases outside the gene matches: 7. In germline, CDR1 is SGHDT, CDR2 YYEEEE. The CDR3 bases are TGTGCCAGCAGCTTGCTACGGGGGACTATCTCCTACGAGCAGTACTTC. Translated: CASSLLRGTISYEQYF.

This clone was seen a few times. The genes are TRBV19 and TRBJ2-5; TRBD1 matches at 7 bases. Trimming at V came to 5 bases and at J to 2 bases, leaving 5 bases not matched to a gene. The CDR3 contains 14 residues. Germline CDR1 LNHDA, CDR2 SQIVND (reference sequence). CDR3 bases: TGTGCCAGTAGTTATTTGGACAGGCAAGAGACCCAGTACTTC. Translation gives CASSYLDRQETQYF.

Only a few counts were recorded for this clone. J is TRBJ1-2 and V is TRBV20-1; D remains ambiguous. The CDR3 runs 9 residues. The V gene's germline CDR1 is DFQATT and CDR2 SNEGSKA (reference sequence). V was shortened by 6 bases and J by 8 bases, with 7 bases between the two germline ends. The CDR3 reads CSAGTGYTF. The CDR3 DNA sequence: TGCAGTGCCGGTACAGGCTACACCTTC.

The chain has TRBV19 and TRBJ1-2; D ambiguous. The length of the CDR3 is 13 residues. Trimming took off 2 bases at V and 2 bases at J, with 6 bases between the two ends. The germline V gene has CDR1 LNHDA and CDR2 SQIVND (reference sequence). As DNA, the CDR3 is TGTGCCAGTAGTATATTGACCAACTATGGCTACACCTTC. Protein: CASSILTNYGYTF. The full variable domain, with the rest looked up from reference TRBV19 and TRBJ1-2, is DGGITQSPKYLFRKEGQNVTLSCEQNLNHDAMYWYRQDPGQGLRLIYYSQIVNDFQKGDIAEGYSVSREKKESFPLTVTSAQKNPTAFYLCASSILTNYGYTFGSGTRLTVV.

The chain is built from TRBV2 and TRBJ2-1; TRBD2 matches 14 bases. The CDR3 extends over 15 amino acids. CDR1 is SNHLY, CDR2 FYNNEI, per germline. J was trimmed by 6 bases and V by 5 bases; bases with no gene match: 3. The CDR3 coding sequence is TGTGCCAGCAGTAAGACTAGCGGGAGGGCCAATGAGCAGTTCTTC. It translates to CASSKTSGRANEQFF.

The chain carries TRBV19 and TRBJ2-2, with TRBD1 matching over 9 bases. With 5 bases clipped from V and 4 bases from J, the junction kept 5 bases outside the gene matches. Germline V gene data show CDR1 as LNHDA and CDR2 as SQIVND (reference sequence). The CDR3 totals 15 residues. DNA of the CDR3: TGTGCCAGTAGTTCCGGGACAGGGATCACCGGGGAGCTGTTTTTT. Translated: CASSSGTGITGELFF.

The rearrangement links TRBV4-1 to TRBJ1-1; D may be TRBD1 (5 bases). Trimming took 4 bases from V and 0 from J, leaving 12 bases between them. CDR1 and CDR2 (germline): MGHRA, YSYEKL. The CDR3 has 15 residues. The CDR3 DNA sequence: TGCGCCAGCAGCCCCGCTGGGGCGGTGAACACTGAAGCTTTCTTT. Protein: CASSPAGAVNTEAFF.

The V gene is TRBV6-7, the J gene TRBJ2-1, with 12 nucleotides matching TRBD2. TRBV6-7 is an ORF for which the function is uncertain. J gave up 4 bases and V 0 bases, and 13 bases lay outside the gene matches. The CDR3 runs 20 residues. The CDR3, as DNA: TGTGCCAGCAGTTACTCGGCTAGCGGGAGGGCCTTGTCGTGTTACAATGAGCAGTTCTTC. Its translation: CASSYSASGRALSCYNEQFF.

The chain couples TRBV11-2 to TRBJ2-7; 10 nucleotides match TRBD2. The CDR3 has 15 residues. V was clipped by 6 bases and J by 1 base; unmatched bases: 6. CDR1 is SGHAT and CDR2 is FQNNGV in the germline V gene. The CDR3 sequence is CASRPSAGGSYEQYF. The CDR3, as DNA: TGTGCCAGCAGACCCTCAGCGGGAGGGTCCTACGAGCAGTACTTC. The entire variable domain, with the rest obtained from reference TRBV11-2 and TRBJ2-7, is as follows: EAGVAQSPRYKIIEKRQSVAFWCNPISGHATLYWYQQILGQGPKLLIQFQNNGVVDDSQLPKDRFSAERLKGVDSTLKIQPAKLEDSAVYLCASRPSAGGSYEQYFGPGTRLTVT.

CDR3 in amino acids: CASSPLVARGPAGTQYF. The CDR3 coding sequence is TGCGCCAGCAGCCCTCTCGTGGCGCGGGGCCCCGCGGGTACGCAGTATTTT. This chain links TRBV5-1 with TRBJ2-3; D might be TRBD2 (6 bases). This CDR3 has 17 residues. Trimming took 4 bases from V and 8 from J, leaving 26 bases between them. CDR1 and CDR2 (germline): SGHRS, YFSETQ.